Below, one T cell receptor (beta chain) is given with its context. These data are taken from a study of technical replicates of blood from a few donors. The CDR3 length is 14 residues. With 0 bases removed from V and 7 bases from J, the gap between germline ends came to 12 bases. Looked up from germline, CDR1 is MNHEY and CDR2 is SMNVEV (reference sequence). Produced via immunoSEQ multiplex PCR; TCRdb's table is partial and in-frame only. This repertoire shows about 83,000 clones, about 93% found once; its top ten account for roughly 0.25%. The clonotype comes from a human donor in good health. Source material: T cells isolated from PBMCs. The rearrangement uses TRBV27 and TRBJ1-1; a weak D match, TRBD1 (5 bases). The CDR3 DNA reads TGTGCCAGCAGTTTATCTCCCCGGGGGATTGAAGCTTTCTTT. Its protein product is CASSLSPRGIEAFF.